This T cell receptor beta chain was found in a study of identical twins. There are a few counts of this clonotype. The junction shows a germline mismatch at one end, possibly a read error. TCRdb analysed the 5' RACE reads with MiXCR anew, one entry per CDR3 protein. This table has roughly 1,500,000 distinct CDR3 sequences, less than 40% appearing once. The CDR3 covers 12 residues. CDR1 is SGHAT and CDR2 is FQNNGV in the germline V gene. The chain couples TRBV11-2 to TRBJ2-3; no clear D gene. This receptor was taken from a newborn girl in good health. Material for sequencing was cord blood. CDR3: CASSKLSDAQYF. Here the CDR3 DNA reads TGTGCCAGCAGCAAGCTCTCAGATGCGCAGTATTTT.